This TCR beta chain was captured in a study of tumor T cells in aggressive B-cell lymphoma. Profiling relied on immunoSEQ multiplex PCR, and the TCRdb table lists in-frame clones only, not all of them. The table has more than 4,000 clones, more than 65% seen once. The V end was cut by 5 bases, the J end by 0 bases, with 16 bases between. Germline CDR1 reads SGHNT; CDR2 reads YYREEE (reference sequence). The CDR3 is made up of 16 amino acids. This receptor was obtained from an adult with diffuse large B cell lymphoma. This chain joins TRBV5-4 and TRBJ2-3; D perhaps matches TRBD1 (6 bases). Sequencing was performed on tumor tissue. CDR3 nucleotides: TGTGCCAGCAGTTTCCAGGGGAGCACTAGCACAGATACGCAGTATTTT. Its translation is CASSFQGSTSTDTQYF.